This is a list of T cell receptor beta chains from one sample in a study of blood T cell repertoires in COVID-19. This table comes from immunoSEQ multiplex PCR, and its TCRdb copy is limited to in-frame clones, with some not included. The sample yields some 270,000 clones, around 91% seen once. Sequencing was carried out using peripheral blood. The receptors originated from a woman between 55 and 75 years old with COVID-19, enrolled during active disease. CDR3s include the opening cysteine and the closing phenylalanine or tryptophan. D genes are given only for firm matches. Clone size, where shown, is once, few, many, or a class for clones that have expanded.

-,-,TRBV28,TRBJ1-4,CASRGHLGENEKLFF,TGTGCCAGCAGGGGGCACCTAGGCGAGAATGAAAAACTGTTTTTT
TRBD2,-,TRBV27,TRBJ2-3,CASSGTSGGTDTQYF,TGTGCCAGCAGCGGGACTAGCGGGGGCACAGATACGCAGTATTTT
TRBD2,-,TRBV7-2,TRBJ2-3,CASSLMTSGWSGDTQYF,TGTGCCAGCAGCTTGATGACTAGCGGGTGGAGCGGAGATACGCAGTATTTT
-,-,TRBV19,TRBJ1-5,CASSTGHLGYSNQPQHF,TGTGCCAGTAGTACGGGACACTTGGGATATAGCAATCAGCCCCAGCATTTT
TRBD1,once,TRBV19,TRBJ1-1,CASSWDRMNTEAFF,TGTGCCAGTAGCTGGGACAGGATGAACACTGAAGCTTTCTTT
-,-,TRBV18,TRBJ1-1,CASSPWGQAEAFF,TGTGCCAGCTCACCATGGGGACAAGCTGAAGCTTTCTTT
TRBD1,-,TRBV6-2/TRBV6-3,TRBJ1-2,CASSWSDRGLGGYTF,TGTGCCAGCAGTTGGAGTGACAGGGGGCTGGGTGGCTACACCTTC
-,-,TRBV5-5,TRBJ1-4,CASSRGAANEKLFF,TGTGCCAGCAGTCGGGGGGCAGCTAATGAAAAACTGTTTTTT
TRBD1,few,TRBV18,TRBJ1-3,CASSPKTGAGNTIYF,TGTGCCAGCTCACCGAAGACAGGGGCTGGAAACACCATATATTTT
TRBD1,-,TRBV19,TRBJ2-1,CASSWGQSYNEQFF,TGTGCCAGTAGTTGGGGACAGTCCTACAATGAGCAGTTCTTC
-,-,TRBV2,TRBJ2-3,CASARDFRTDTQYF,TGTGCCAGCGCTCGGGACTTTCGCACAGATACGCAGTATTTT
TRBD1,-,TRBV27,TRBJ1-2,CASSFVPGGNGYTF,TGTGCCAGCAGTTTTGTCCCAGGGGGCAATGGCTACACCTTC
-,few,TRBV7-2,TRBJ2-1,CASSERGGGSYNEQFF,TGTGCCAGCTCTGAGAGAGGGGGGGGCTCCTACAATGAGCAGTTCTTC
TRBD1,-,TRBV5-1,TRBJ1-6,CASSGGTGDNSPLHF,TGCGCCAGCAGCGGGGGGACAGGCGATAATTCACCCCTCCACTTT
TRBD1,-,TRBV2,TRBJ2-7,CASSEDPGTGDEQYF,TGTGCCAGCAGTGAAGATCCAGGGACAGGGGACGAGCAGTACTTC
TRBD1,-,TRBV7-3,TRBJ1-1,CASSPGTGGTEAFF,TGTGCCAGCAGCCCAGGGACAGGAGGCACTGAAGCTTTCTTT
-,-,TRBV11-3,TRBJ2-3,CASSPRPGDTQYF,TGTGCCAGCAGCCCTAGGCCGGGAGATACGCAGTATTTT
-,-,TRBV7-8,TRBJ1-1,CASSFDSRMNTEAFF,TGTGCCAGCAGCTTTGATAGTAGAATGAACACTGAAGCTTTCTTT
-,few,TRBV6-2/TRBV6-3,TRBJ1-6,CASSYTGSGSPLHF,TGTGCCAGCAGTTACACGGGAAGTGGCTCACCCCTCCACTTT
-,-,TRBV7-8,TRBJ1-6,CASSFTGTYNSPLHF,TGTGCCAGCAGCTTTACCGGGACTTATAATTCACCCCTCCACTTT
-,once,TRBV5-5,TRBJ2-5,CASTRGETQYF,TGTGCCAGCACCAGAGGAGAGACCCAGTACTTC
TRBD2,-,TRBV6-6,TRBJ2-1,CASSSLGLAAIHEQFF,TGTGCCAGCAGTAGCCTCGGGCTAGCGGCTATCCATGAGCAGTTCTTC
-,-,TRBV5-1,TRBJ1-1,CASSPRPYSEGAFF,TGCGCCAGCAGCCCACGACCATATAGCGAGGGAGCTTTCTTT
TRBD1,-,TRBV29-1,TRBJ2-7,CSVGAGTGVEQYF,TGCAGCGTTGGAGCCGGGACAGGGGTCGAGCAGTACTTC
TRBD1,-,TRBV5-6,TRBJ1-2,CASSLDRGDGYTF,TGTGCCAGCAGCCTGGACAGGGGCGACGGCTACACCTTC
-,once,TRBV7-2,TRBJ2-4,CASSTDRFDIAKNIQYF,TGTGCCAGCAGCACGGACAGATTCGACATTGCCAAAAACATTCAGTACTTC
TRBD1,-,TRBV19,TRBJ1-1,CASRAGQLNTEAFF,TGTGCCAGTAGGGCGGGACAGTTGAACACTGAAGCTTTCTTT
TRBD1,-,TRBV6-5,TRBJ1-6,CASSYARTGTGGPLHF,TGTGCCAGCAGTTATGCGAGGACAGGGACGGGTGGGCCCCTCCACTTT
-,-,TRBV14,TRBJ1-5,CASSPTGVNQPQHF,TGTGCCAGCAGCCCAACCGGGGTTAATCAGCCCCAGCATTTT
-,-,TRBV7-8,TRBJ1-2,CASRRRGQGLGGYTF,TGTGCCAGCCGTCGAAGAGGGCAGGGGCTAGGTGGCTACACCTTC